What follows are 16 T cell receptor beta chains derived from one specimen sequenced in a study of regulatory T cells in long-lasting Graves disease. Regarding time point: newly diagnosed GD, antithyroid drugs for less than 3 months. Extracted PBMC RNA gave rise to the TCR library. Through Arm-PCR of CDR3 regions and iRepertoire HTBI primers, TCR beta libraries were built. TCRdb reprocessed the multiplex PCR reads with MiXCR, giving one entry per CDR3 protein. This sample carries approximately 400,000 distinct CDR3 sequences, more than 12% of them seen once, and the ten largest clones take over 15%. This sample was also put to use in a study of T cells in Graves' hyperthyroidism and ophthalmopathy.

This specimen consisted of peripheral blood mononuclear cells (PBMCs), obtained at new diagnosis, from a patient treated with antithyroid drugs. The receptor source for this set is a young woman with Graves disease.

Many counts were recorded for this clonotype. V and J are TRBV11-2 and TRBJ2-7; 7 bases align to TRBD1. Germline CDR1 SGHAT, CDR2 FQNNGV. CDR3 size: 16 residues. V was clipped by 5 bases and J by 6 bases; unmatched bases: 16. The CDR3 DNA follows: TGTGCCAGCAGCCCTCTAGAAGAAACCTGGGACAGCGAGCAGTACTTC. Translation: CASSPLEETWDSEQYF. The full variable domain, its missing parts supplied by reference TRBV11-2 and TRBJ2-7, is EAGVAQSPRYKIIEKRQSVAFWCNPISGHATLYWYQQILGQGPKLLIQFQNNGVVDDSQLPKDRFSAERLKGVDSTLKIQPAKLEDSAVYLCASSPLEETWDSEQYFGPGTRLTVT.

This clonotype was detected only a few times. The chain joins TRBV19 to TRBJ2-1; 7 bases fit TRBD1. V dropped 5 bases and J dropped 5; count of bases not matched to a gene: 3. The CDR3 covers 13 residues. The V gene's germline CDR1 is LNHDA and CDR2 SQIVND (reference sequence). The CDR3 coding sequence is TGTGCCAGTAGTGGACAGGTCGACAATGAGCAGTTCTTC. Protein: CASSGQVDNEQFF.

This clonotype has more than one count but fewer than ten. This chain uses TRBV12-3 or TRBV12-4 with TRBJ2-2, with D hard to call. This CDR3 spans 14 amino acids. V lost 10 bases, J lost 0 bases, and 12 bases lay in between. In DNA, the CDR3 is TGTGCCAATTGCTTGGGGTCGAACACCGGGGAGCTGTTTTTT. Its protein is CANCLGSNTGELFF.

The chain uses TRBV28 and TRBJ2-6; D gene uncertain. The CDR3 extends over 16 amino acids. Germline loops: CDR1 MDHEN, CDR2 SYDVKM. V gave up 5 bases and J gave up 0 bases, with 11 bases separating them. The chain's CDR3 is CASSAQTFSGANVLTF. The CDR3 DNA follows: TGTGCCAGCAGTGCTCAAACCTTCTCTGGGGCCAACGTCCTGACTTTC.

This clonotype was counted ten times or more. V is TRBV6-1 and J is TRBJ2-5; no definite D call. The length of the CDR3 is 15 residues. The V end lost 4 bases, the J end lost 4 bases, and 16 bases lay between the germline ends. The V gene's germline CDR1 is MNHNS and CDR2 SASEGT. The CDR3 loop is CASSASWLGRETQYF. For the CDR3, the DNA is TGTGCCAGCAGTGCCTCTTGGTTAGGGCGAGAGACCCAGTACTTC.

This clonotype has ten or more counts. The chain has TRBV11-2 and TRBJ2-1; 9 bases align to TRBD2. The germline CDR1 and CDR2 sequences are SGHAT and FQNNGV. J lost 5 bases, V lost 2 bases, and 4 bases had no gene match. The CDR3 is made up of 15 amino acids. Here the CDR3 reads CASSLSGRSDNEQFF. The CDR3 DNA reads as TGTGCCAGCAGCTTAAGCGGGAGGAGTGACAATGAGCAGTTCTTC. The whole variable domain, filled in from reference TRBV11-2 and TRBJ2-1, reads EAGVAQSPRYKIIEKRQSVAFWCNPISGHATLYWYQQILGQGPKLLIQFQNNGVVDDSQLPKDRFSAERLKGVDSTLKIQPAKLEDSAVYLCASSLSGRSDNEQFFGPGTRLTVL.

This clonotype was counted many times. The chain links TRBV10-3 to TRBJ2-5, with D possibly TRBD2 on 5 matching bases. V was clipped by 3 bases and J by 0 bases, with 17 bases between them. The CDR3 is 17 amino acids. Germline V gives CDR1 ENHRY, CDR2 SYGVKD. The CDR3 DNA reads as TGTGCCATCAGTGATCTGGCTAGCCAATACGACCAAGAGACCCAGTACTTC. Translating it yields CAISDLASQYDQETQYF.

This clonotype came up many times. The chain has TRBV11-2 and TRBJ2-1, with D perhaps TRBD2 (7 bases). From germline, CDR1 is SGHAT and CDR2 FQNNGV. This CDR3 is built from 17 residues. Trimming removed 2 bases from V and 8 bases from J, with 22 bases in between. The CDR3 spells CASSLRGGEGKRDEQFF. Here the CDR3 DNA reads TGTGCCAGCAGCTTAAGGGGGGGGGAGGGAAAGAGGGATGAGCAGTTCTTC.

This clonotype has a count of ten or more. The chain uses TRBV12-3 or TRBV12-4 and TRBJ2-3, with a tentative D call TRBD2 (6 bases). V lost 2 bases to trimming and J lost 2 bases, with 14 bases between them. The CDR3 has 16 amino acids. The CDR3 DNA sequence: TGTGCCAGCAGTTTACCGACGGGAGCTATCACAGATACGCAGTATTTT. Residues: CASSLPTGAITDTQYF.

This clonotype was recorded many times. This chain joins TRBV28 and TRBJ2-7; 11 bases line up with TRBD2. Germline CDR1 reads MDHEN; CDR2 reads SYDVKM. CDR3 size: 15 residues. J gave up 6 bases and V 2 bases, and 6 bases lay outside the gene matches. The CDR3 DNA reads TGTGCCAGCAGTTTACTAGCGGGAGGAGGGGGCGAGCAGTACTTC. Translated, it gives CASSLLAGGGGEQYF.

This clonotype was detected ten times or more. CDR3 residues: CASSPRGGRTTGELFF. CDR3 DNA sequence: TGTGCCAGCAGTCCCAGGGGCGGGAGGACCACCGGGGAGCTGTTTTTT. This rearrangement joins TRBV12-3 or TRBV12-4 to TRBJ2-2; TRBD2 agrees at 8 bases. This CDR3 spans 16 amino acids. With V trimmed by 5 bases and J by 4 bases, 9 bases remained unmatched.

J is TRBJ1-1 and V is TRBV20-1; no clear D gene. This CDR3 spans 13 amino acids. V was shortened by 3 bases and J by 0 bases, with 8 bases between the two germline ends. Germline V gene sequence: CDR1 DFQATT, CDR2 SNEGSKA (reference sequence). CDR3 region: CSASEVMNTEAFF. CDR3 in DNA: TGCAGTGCTAGCGAGGTAATGAACACTGAAGCTTTCTTT.

With regard to this clonotype: A much larger clone differs from this one at a single base, so this may be a read error. J is TRBJ2-5 and V is TRBV3-1; 10 nucleotides agree with TRBD2. CDR3 length: 17 amino acids. Germline-derived CDR1 and CDR2 are LGHDT and YNNKEL (reference sequence). The V segment lost 0 bases and the J segment 11 bases; nucleotides outside the gene matches: 15. The CDR3 region has the DNA TGTGCCAGCAGCCAAGAAAAAACTAGCGGGACCTACAATGAGCAGTACTTC. Translating gives CASSQEKTSGTYNEQYF.

The gene calls are TRBV2 and TRBJ2-7; 8 bases agree with TRBD1. CDR1 is SNHLY and CDR2 is FYNNEI in the germline V gene. CDR3 length: 14 residues. V shed 6 bases and J 6 bases; nucleotides not matched to a gene: 10. CDR3 bases: TGTGCCAGCAGAGACTCGACAGGGGCCGCCGAGCAGTACTTC. Translation gives CASRDSTGAAEQYF.

The CDR3 loop is CASSSTGRELFF. In DNA, the CDR3 is TGTGCCAGCAGCTCCACAGGGAGGGAACTGTTTTTT. The V gene is TRBV9, the J gene TRBJ1-4; tentatively, D is TRBD1 (6 bases). CDR1 is SGDLS, CDR2 YYNGEE, per germline. The CDR3 is made up of 12 amino acids. The V gene lost 4 bases and the J gene lost 12 bases, with 13 bases spanning the gap.

As concerns this clonotype: A read error is the likely source, as a far larger clone sits one nucleotide away. The rearrangement links TRBV11-3 to TRBJ1-2; the D gene is possibly TRBD1 (5 bases). The V gene's germline CDR1 is SGHNT and CDR2 YENEEA. The CDR3 spans 13 residues. This CDR3 reads CAGSLDRNYGYTF. The CDR3 DNA sequence: TGTGCCGGCAGTTTAGACAGAAACTATGGCTACACCTTC.